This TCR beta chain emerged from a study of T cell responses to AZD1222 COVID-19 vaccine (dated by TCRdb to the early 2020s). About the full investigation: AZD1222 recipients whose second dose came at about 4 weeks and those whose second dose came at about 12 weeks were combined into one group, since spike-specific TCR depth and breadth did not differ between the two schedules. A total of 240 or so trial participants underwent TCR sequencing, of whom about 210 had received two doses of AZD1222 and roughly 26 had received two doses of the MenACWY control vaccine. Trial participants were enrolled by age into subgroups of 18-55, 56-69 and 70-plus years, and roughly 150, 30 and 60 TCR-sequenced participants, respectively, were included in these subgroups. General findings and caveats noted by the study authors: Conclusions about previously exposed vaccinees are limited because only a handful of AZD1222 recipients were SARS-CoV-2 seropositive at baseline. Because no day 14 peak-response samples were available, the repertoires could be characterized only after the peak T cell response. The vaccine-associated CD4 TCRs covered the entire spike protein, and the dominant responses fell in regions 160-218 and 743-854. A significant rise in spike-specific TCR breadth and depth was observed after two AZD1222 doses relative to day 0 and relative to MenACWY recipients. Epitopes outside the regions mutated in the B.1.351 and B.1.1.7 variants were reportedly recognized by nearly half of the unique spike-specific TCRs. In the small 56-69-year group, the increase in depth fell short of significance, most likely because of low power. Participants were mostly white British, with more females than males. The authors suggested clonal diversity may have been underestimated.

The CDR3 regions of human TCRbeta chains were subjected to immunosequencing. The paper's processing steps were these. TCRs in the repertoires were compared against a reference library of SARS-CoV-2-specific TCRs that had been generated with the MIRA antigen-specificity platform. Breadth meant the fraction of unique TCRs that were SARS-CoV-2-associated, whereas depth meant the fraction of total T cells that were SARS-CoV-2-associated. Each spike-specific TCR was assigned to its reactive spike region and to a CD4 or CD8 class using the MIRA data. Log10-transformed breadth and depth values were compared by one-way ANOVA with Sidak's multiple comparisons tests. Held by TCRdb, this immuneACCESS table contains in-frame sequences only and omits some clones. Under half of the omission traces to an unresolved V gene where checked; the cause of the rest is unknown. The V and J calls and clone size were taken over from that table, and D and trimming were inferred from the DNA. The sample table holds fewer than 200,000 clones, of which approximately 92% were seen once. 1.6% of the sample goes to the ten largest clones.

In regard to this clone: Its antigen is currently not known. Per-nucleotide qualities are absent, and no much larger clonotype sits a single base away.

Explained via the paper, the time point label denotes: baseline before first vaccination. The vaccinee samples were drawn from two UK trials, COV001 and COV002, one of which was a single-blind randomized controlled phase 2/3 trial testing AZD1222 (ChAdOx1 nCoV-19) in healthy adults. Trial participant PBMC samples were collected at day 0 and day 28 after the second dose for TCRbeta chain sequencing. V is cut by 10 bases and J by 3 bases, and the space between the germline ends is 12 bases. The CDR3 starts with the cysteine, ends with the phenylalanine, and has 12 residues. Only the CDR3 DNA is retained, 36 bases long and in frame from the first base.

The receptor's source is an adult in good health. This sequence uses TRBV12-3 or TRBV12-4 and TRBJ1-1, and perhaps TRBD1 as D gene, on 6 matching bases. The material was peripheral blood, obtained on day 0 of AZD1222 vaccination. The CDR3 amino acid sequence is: CATHRDDTEAFF. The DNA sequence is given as TGTGCCACCCACAGGGATGACACTGAAGCTTTCTTT.